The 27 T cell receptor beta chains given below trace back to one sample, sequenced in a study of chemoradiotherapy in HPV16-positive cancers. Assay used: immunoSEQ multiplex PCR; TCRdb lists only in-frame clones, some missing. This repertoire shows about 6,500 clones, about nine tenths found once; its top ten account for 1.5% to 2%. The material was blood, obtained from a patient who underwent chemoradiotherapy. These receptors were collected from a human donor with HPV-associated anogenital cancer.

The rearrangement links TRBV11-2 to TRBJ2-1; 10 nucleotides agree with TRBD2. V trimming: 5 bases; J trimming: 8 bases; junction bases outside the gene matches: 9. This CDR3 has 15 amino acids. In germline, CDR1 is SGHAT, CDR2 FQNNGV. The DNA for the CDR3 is TGTGCCAGCAGCGGGGGACTAGCGCGACTGGATGAGCAGTTCTTC. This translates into CASSGGLARLDEQFF.

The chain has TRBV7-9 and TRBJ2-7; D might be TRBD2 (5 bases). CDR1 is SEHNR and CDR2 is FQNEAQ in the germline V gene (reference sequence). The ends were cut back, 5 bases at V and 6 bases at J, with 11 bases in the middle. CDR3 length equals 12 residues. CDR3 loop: CASSHLGGEQYF. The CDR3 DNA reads TGTGCCAGCAGCCACCTCGGAGGCGAGCAGTACTTC.

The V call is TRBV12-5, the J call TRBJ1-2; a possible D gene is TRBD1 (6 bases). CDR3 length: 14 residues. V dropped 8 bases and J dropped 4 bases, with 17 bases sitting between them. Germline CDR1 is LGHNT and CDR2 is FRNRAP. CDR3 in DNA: TGTGCTAGTCATAGCGGGGGCGGGATCTATGGCTACACCTTC. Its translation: CASHSGGGIYGYTF.

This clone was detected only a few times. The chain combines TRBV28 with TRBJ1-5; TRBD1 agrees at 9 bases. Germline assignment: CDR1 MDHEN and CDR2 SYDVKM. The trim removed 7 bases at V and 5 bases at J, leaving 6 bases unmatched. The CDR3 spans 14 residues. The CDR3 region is CASTPGQGHQPQHF. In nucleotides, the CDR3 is TGTGCCAGCACCCCTGGACAGGGGCATCAGCCCCAGCATTTT.

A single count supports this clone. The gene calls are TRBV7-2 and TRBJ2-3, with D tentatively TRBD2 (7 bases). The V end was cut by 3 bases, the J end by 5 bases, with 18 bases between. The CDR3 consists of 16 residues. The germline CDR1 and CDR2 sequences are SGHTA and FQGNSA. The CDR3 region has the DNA TGTGCCAGCAGCTTTTCACCGGGGGGCGGGGAAGATACGCAGTATTTT. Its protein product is CASSFSPGGGEDTQYF.

The CDR3 region is CASSLRLGDTEAFF. The CDR3 DNA reads as TGTGCCAGCAGTTTACGATTAGGCGACACTGAAGCTTTCTTT. The rearrangement uses TRBV27 and TRBJ1-1; no clear D. Deletions cut 2 bases from V and 3 bases from J, with 10 bases between. The CDR3 has 14 residues. Germline assignment: CDR1 MNHEY and CDR2 SMNVEV (reference sequence).

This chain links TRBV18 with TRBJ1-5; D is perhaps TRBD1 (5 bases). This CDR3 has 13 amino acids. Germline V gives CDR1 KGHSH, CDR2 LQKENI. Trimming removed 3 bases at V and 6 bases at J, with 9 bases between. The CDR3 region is CASSPGTRQPQHF. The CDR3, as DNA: TGTGCCAGCTCACCCGGGACGCGTCAGCCCCAGCATTTT.

The CDR3 sequence is CASSRRDLGNTEAFF. In DNA form, the CDR3 reads TGTGCCAGCAGCAGACGGGACTTGGGGAACACTGAAGCTTTCTTT. This chain joins TRBV9 and TRBJ1-1, with a tentative D call TRBD1 (5 bases). Germline CDR1 and CDR2: SGDLS and YYNGEE. V was clipped by 4 bases and J by 1 base, with 14 bases between them. The CDR3 runs to 15 residues. The full variable domain, with the rest looked up from reference TRBV9 and TRBJ1-1, is DSGVTQTPKHLITATGQRVTLRCSPRSGDLSVYWYQQSLDQGLQFLIQYYNGEERAKGNILERFSAQQFPDLHSELNLSSLELGDSALYFCASSRRDLGNTEAFFGQGTRLTVV.

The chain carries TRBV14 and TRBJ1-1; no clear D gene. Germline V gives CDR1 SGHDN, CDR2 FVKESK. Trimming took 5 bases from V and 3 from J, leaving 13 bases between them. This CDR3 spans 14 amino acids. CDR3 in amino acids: CASSRMDRDTEAFF. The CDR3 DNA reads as TGTGCCAGCAGCAGAATGGACCGGGACACTGAAGCTTTCTTT.

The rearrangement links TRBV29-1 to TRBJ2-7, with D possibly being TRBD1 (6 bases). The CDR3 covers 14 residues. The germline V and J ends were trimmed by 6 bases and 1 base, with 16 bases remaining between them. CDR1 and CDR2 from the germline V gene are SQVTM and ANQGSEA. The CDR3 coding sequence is TGCAGCGTGACAACAGGGACCTATTCCTACGAGCAGTACTTC. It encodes CSVTTGTYSYEQYF.

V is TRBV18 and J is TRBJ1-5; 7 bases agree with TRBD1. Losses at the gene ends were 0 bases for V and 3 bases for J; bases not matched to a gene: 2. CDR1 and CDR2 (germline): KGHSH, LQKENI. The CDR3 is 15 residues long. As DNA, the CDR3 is TGTGCCAGCTCACCACCGGGACAGTTCAATCAGCCCCAGCATTTT. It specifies CASSPPGQFNQPQHF.

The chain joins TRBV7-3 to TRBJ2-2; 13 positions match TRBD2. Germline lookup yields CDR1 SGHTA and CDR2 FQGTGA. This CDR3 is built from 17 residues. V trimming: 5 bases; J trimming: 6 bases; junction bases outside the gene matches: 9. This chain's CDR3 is CASSPGTSGVSPGELFF. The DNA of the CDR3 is TGTGCCAGCAGCCCAGGGACTAGCGGGGTATCTCCCGGGGAGCTGTTTTTT.

The CDR3 DNA reads TGTGCCAGCAGCACCACAGGGGTCAAAATCTACAATGAGCAGTTCTTC. Translating gives CASSTTGVKIYNEQFF. The chain has TRBV7-9 and TRBJ2-1, with TRBD1 matching 7 bases. The germline CDR1 and CDR2 sequences are SEHNR and FQNEAQ (reference sequence). V lost 5 bases to trimming and J lost 3 bases; unmatched junction nucleotides: 10. The CDR3 consists of 16 residues.

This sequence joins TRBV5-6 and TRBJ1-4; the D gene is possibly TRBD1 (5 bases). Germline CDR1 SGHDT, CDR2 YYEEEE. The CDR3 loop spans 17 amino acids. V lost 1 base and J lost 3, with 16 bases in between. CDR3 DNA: TGTGCCAGCAGCTTGTATTTTTCGACAGAACCTAATGAAAAACTGTTTTTT. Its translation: CASSLYFSTEPNEKLFF.

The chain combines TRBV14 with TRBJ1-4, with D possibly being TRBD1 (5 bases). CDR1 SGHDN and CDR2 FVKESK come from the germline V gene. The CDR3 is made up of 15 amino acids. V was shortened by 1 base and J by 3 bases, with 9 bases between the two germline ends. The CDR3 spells CASSQVDTPNEKLFF. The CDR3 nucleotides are TGTGCCAGCAGCCAAGTGGACACTCCTAATGAAAAACTGTTTTTT.

As DNA, the CDR3 is TGTGCCAGCAGCCCCCGGCCACGGACCTACGAGCAGTACTTC. Residues: CASSPRPRTYEQYF. This chain connects TRBV7-2 to TRBJ2-7; no clear D. Germline V gives CDR1 SGHTA, CDR2 FQGNSA. Deletions cut 5 bases from V and 2 bases from J, with 13 bases between. This CDR3 has 14 amino acids.

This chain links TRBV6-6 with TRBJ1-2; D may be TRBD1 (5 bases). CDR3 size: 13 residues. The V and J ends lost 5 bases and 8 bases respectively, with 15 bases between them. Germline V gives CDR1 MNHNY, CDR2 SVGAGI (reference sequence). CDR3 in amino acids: CASSGRGPRGYTF. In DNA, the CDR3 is TGTGCCAGCAGTGGGAGGGGCCCCCGGGGCTACACCTTC.

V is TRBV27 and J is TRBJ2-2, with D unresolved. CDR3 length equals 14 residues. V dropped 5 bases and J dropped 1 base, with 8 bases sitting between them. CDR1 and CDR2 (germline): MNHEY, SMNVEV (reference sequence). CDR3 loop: CASSENMNTGELFF. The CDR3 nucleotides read TGTGCCAGCAGTGAAAACATGAACACCGGGGAGCTGTTTTTT.

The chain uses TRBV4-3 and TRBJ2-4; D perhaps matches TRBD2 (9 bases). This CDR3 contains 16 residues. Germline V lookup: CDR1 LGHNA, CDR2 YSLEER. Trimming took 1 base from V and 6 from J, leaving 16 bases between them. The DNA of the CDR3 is TGCGCCAGCAGCCAAGGGACAGGGCGGGGGGGAAACATTCAGTACTTC. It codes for CASSQGTGRGGNIQYF.

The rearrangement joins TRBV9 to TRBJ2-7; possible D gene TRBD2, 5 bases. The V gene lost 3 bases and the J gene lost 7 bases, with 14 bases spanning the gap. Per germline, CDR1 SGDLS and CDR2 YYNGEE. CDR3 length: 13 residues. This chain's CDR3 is CASSADFLGEQYF. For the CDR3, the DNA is TGTGCCAGCAGCGCGGACTTCTTGGGAGAGCAGTACTTC.

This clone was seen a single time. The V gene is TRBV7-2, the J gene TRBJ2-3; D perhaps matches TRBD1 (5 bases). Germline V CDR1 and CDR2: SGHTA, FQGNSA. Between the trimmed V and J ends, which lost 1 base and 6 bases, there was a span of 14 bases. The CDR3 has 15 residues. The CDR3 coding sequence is TGTGCCAGCAGCTTAGGGGGCTCCAGGGTTGATACGCAGTATTTT. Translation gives CASSLGGSRVDTQYF.

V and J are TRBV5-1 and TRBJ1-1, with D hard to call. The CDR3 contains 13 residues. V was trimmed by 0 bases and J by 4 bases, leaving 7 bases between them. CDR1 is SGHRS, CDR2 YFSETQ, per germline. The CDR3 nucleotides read TGCGCCAGCAGCTTGGGAGGGCCCACTGAAGCTTTCTTT. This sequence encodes CASSLGGPTEAFF. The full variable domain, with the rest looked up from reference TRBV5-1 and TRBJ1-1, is KAGVTQTPRYLIKTRGQQVTLSCSPISGHRSVSWYQQTPGQGLQFLFEYFSETQRNKGNFPGRFSGRQFSNSRSEMNVSTLELGDSALYLCASSLGGPTEAFFGQGTRLTVV.

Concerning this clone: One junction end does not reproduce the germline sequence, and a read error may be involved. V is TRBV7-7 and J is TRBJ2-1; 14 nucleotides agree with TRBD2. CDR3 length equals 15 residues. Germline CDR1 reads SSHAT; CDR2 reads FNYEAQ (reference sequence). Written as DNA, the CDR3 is TGTGCTAGCAGCCCCGGGACTAGCGGGAGTTATGAGCAGTTCTTC. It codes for CASSPGTSGSYEQFF.

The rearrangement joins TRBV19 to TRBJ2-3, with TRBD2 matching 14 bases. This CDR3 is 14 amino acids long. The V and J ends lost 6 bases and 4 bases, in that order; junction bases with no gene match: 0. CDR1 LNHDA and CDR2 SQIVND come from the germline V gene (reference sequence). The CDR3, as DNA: TGTGCCAGTAGGGGACTAGCGGGAGCAGATACGCAGTATTTT. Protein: CASRGLAGADTQYF.

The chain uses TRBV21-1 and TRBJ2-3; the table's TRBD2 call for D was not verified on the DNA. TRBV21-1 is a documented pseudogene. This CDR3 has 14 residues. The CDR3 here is CASVRHRGADTQYF. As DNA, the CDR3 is TGTGCCAGCGTTAGGCATCGGGGGGCAGATACGCAGTATTTT.

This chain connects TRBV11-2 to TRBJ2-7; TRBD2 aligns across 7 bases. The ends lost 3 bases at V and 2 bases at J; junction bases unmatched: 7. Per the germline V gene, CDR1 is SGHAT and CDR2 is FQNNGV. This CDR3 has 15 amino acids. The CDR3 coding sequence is TGTGCCAGCAGCTTCTCAGCGGGAAGTGCCTACGAGCAGTACTTC. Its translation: CASSFSAGSAYEQYF.

The CDR3 coding sequence is TGTGCCACCTTAGGACGGGTCTCCTACGAGCAGTACTTC. It codes for CATLGRVSYEQYF. The chain combines TRBV19 with TRBJ2-7; D gene uncertain. V lost 10 bases, J lost 0 bases, and 13 bases lay in between. Germline assignment: CDR1 LNHDA and CDR2 SQIVND (reference sequence). The CDR3 runs 13 residues.